This T cell receptor beta chain was found in a study of neurological immune-mediated disorders. This clonotype was seen ten or more times. What it binds is not known. General study findings and limits: One related-CDR3 cluster, identified by phylogenetic grouping, held the repertoires of 18 of 34 multiple sclerosis patients and was a possible signature.

The sorted libraries took about a million CD4+ or CD8+ T cells. Germline values: CDR1 SQVTM, CDR2 ANQGSEA. The CDR3 runs 16 residues. The junction had 11 bases not matched to a gene; V was cut back by 2 bases and J by 9 bases. One entry per CDR3 protein, called by TCRdb with MiXCR from the 5' RACE reads. This sample has tens of thousands of distinct CDR3 sequences, with just under 6% found just once. The TCR originated in a woman younger than 30 with multiple sclerosis. J is TRBJ2-1 and V is TRBV29-1, with 12 bases matching TRBD2. The sequenced sample consisted of CD4+ T cells from blood. CDR3 in amino acids: CSVEKASSGREGEQFF. The CDR3 coding sequence is TGCAGCGTTGAAAAGGCATCTAGCGGGAGGGAGGGTGAGCAGTTCTTC.